The 19 T cell receptor beta chains in this list originate from one sample, sequenced in a study of T cells in Graves' hyperthyroidism and ophthalmopathy. TCR beta CDR3 regions were amplified from RNA. The HTBI primer set drove a first-round RT-PCR of the TCR CDR3. TCRdb passed the multiplex PCR reads through MiXCR, listing each CDR3 protein once. The data contain some 440,000 distinct CDR3 sequences, about a sixth of them singletons. Sequenced input: blood. All receptors come from a woman aged 18-29 years with Graves' hyperthyroidism.

DNA for the CDR3: TGTGCCAGCAGCTTAAGGTCCTCGGGGTTAGTGGGGCAAGAGACCCAGTACTTC. Its translation is CASSLRSSGLVGQETQYF. V and J are TRBV7-3 and TRBJ2-5, with D possibly being TRBD2 (5 bases). Per the germline V gene, CDR1 is SGHTA and CDR2 is FQGTGA. The CDR3 runs 18 residues. Trimming removed 1 base at V and 2 bases at J, with 20 bases between.

V gene TRBV6-1 combines with J gene TRBJ1-5; D is perhaps TRBD1 (6 bases). The CDR3 is made up of 13 amino acids. V lost 7 bases to trimming and J lost 2 bases, with 9 bases between them. CDR1 is MNHNS and CDR2 is SASEGT in the germline V gene. CDR3 in amino acids: CASNRVGNQPQHF. The CDR3 bases are TGTGCCAGCAACAGGGTTGGCAATCAGCCCCAGCATTTT.

This clonotype has just a few counts. The chain uses TRBV6-7 and TRBJ2-3; TRBD1 is a possible D gene (5 bases). TRBV6-7 is an ORF, and what it does is uncertain. V was pared by 0 bases and J by 0 bases, with 13 bases between. There are 17 residues in the CDR3. CDR3 in amino acids: CASSYSGQLVSTDTQYF. CDR3 coding DNA: TGTGCCAGCAGTTACTCGGGGCAGCTAGTTAGCACAGATACGCAGTATTTT.

Many counts were recorded for this clonotype. The rearrangement links TRBV6-1 to TRBJ1-4; D is unclear. V was cut by 4 bases and J by 8 bases, with 11 bases left in between. CDR1 and CDR2 (germline): MNHNS, SASEGT. The CDR3 is made up of 13 amino acids. The CDR3 is CASSGVIGEKLFF. CDR3 DNA sequence: TGTGCCAGCAGTGGCGTTATAGGGGAAAAACTGTTTTTT.

This clonotype was seen ten or more times. This chain links TRBV2 with TRBJ1-3; 7 nucleotides match TRBD1. The J segment lost 1 base and the V segment lost 4 bases, leaving 4 bases of the junction unmatched. Germline V gives CDR1 SNHLY, CDR2 FYNNEI. The CDR3 has 15 amino acids. In DNA form, the CDR3 reads TGTGCCAGCAGTGGGGGGACAGATTCTGGAAACACCATATATTTT. It codes for CASSGGTDSGNTIYF. The full variable domain, with the rest looked up from reference TRBV2 and TRBJ1-3, is EPEVTQTPSHQVTQMGQEVILRCVPISNHLYFYWYRQILGQKVEFLVSFYNNEISEKSEIFDDQFSVERPDGSNFTLKIRSTKLEDSAMYFCASSGGTDSGNTIYFGEGSWLTVV.

This clonotype was detected ten times or more. This chain connects TRBV20-1 to TRBJ1-5, with D tentatively TRBD1 (5 bases). Germline V gene lookup returns CDR1 DFQATT and CDR2 SNEGSKA (reference sequence). With 0 bases removed from V and 7 bases from J, the gap between germline ends came to 10 bases. This CDR3 is 13 amino acids long. The CDR3 DNA reads TGCAGTGCTAGAGATGGGGGAGGGCAGCCCCAGCATTTT. Residues: CSARDGGGQPQHF.

This clonotype was observed a handful of times. The V call is TRBV6-5, the J call TRBJ1-1; perhaps TRBD1 as D (5 bases). Germline V gene data show CDR1 as MNHEY and CDR2 as SVGAGI. The V end was cut by 6 bases, the J end by 7 bases, with 12 bases between. The CDR3 is 12 amino acids. The CDR3 protein is CASSLGAGEAFF. As DNA, the CDR3 is TGTGCCAGCAGCTTAGGGGCCGGTGAAGCTTTCTTT.

V is TRBV5-1 and J is TRBJ2-5, with 7 bases fitting TRBD2. The CDR3 totals 17 residues. Unmatched junction bases numbered 10, after V lost 0 bases and J lost 2 bases. The germline gives CDR1 SGHRS, CDR2 YFSETQ. CDR3: CASSLAAFGGGQETQYF. The CDR3 nucleotides read TGCGCCAGCAGCTTGGCGGCGTTTGGGGGGGGGCAAGAGACCCAGTACTTC.

In this sample, this clonotype turned up many times. The J gene is TRBJ2-5, the V gene TRBV7-9, with D tentatively TRBD2 (6 bases). Per the germline V gene, CDR1 is SEHNR and CDR2 is FQNEAQ (reference sequence). CDR3 size: 15 residues. V lost 5 bases and J lost 2, with 15 bases in between. The CDR3 nucleotides read TGTGCCAGCAGCCCCCCCGGGACTCATCAAGAGACCCAGTACTTC. This translates into CASSPPGTHQETQYF.

This clonotype was observed a few times. The rearrangement links TRBV9 to TRBJ2-5; 9 positions agree with TRBD2. V lost 0 bases, J lost 5 bases, and 8 bases stayed unmatched. Looked up from germline, CDR1 is SGDLS and CDR2 is YYNGEE. The CDR3 is 16 amino acids. This chain's CDR3 is CASSVGGGGVEETQYF. In DNA form, the CDR3 reads TGTGCCAGCAGCGTAGGTGGCGGGGGGGTCGAGGAGACCCAGTACTTC.

The sample holds many counts of this clonotype. The chain recombines TRBV28 with TRBJ2-7; possible D gene TRBD2, 5 bases. The length of the CDR3 is 13 residues. Germline V gives CDR1 MDHEN, CDR2 SYDVKM. The ends were cut back, 5 bases at V and 6 bases at J, with 14 bases in the middle. The chain's CDR3 is CASSPRGSVEQYF. CDR3 nucleotides: TGTGCCAGCAGTCCCCGCGGGTCGGTCGAGCAGTACTTC.

The gene calls are TRBV19 and TRBJ2-6, with TRBD2 as a possible D gene (5 bases). The CDR3 length is 15 residues. V was clipped by 6 bases and J by 0 bases, with 9 bases between them. Per the germline V gene, CDR1 is LNHDA and CDR2 is SQIVND (reference sequence). In DNA, the CDR3 is TGTGCCAGTAGAGGACTGCACTCTGGGGCCAACGTCCTGACTTTC. Its translation is CASRGLHSGANVLTF.

This sequence joins TRBV5-1 and TRBJ1-5; unclear D gene. Germline lookup yields CDR1 SGHRS and CDR2 YFSETQ. This CDR3 comprises 15 residues. V dropped 3 bases and J dropped 0 bases, with 10 bases sitting between them. The CDR3 sequence: CASSSQHHSNQPQHF. The CDR3 coding sequence is TGCGCCAGCAGCTCCCAGCACCATAGCAATCAGCCCCAGCATTTT.

The chain employs TRBV27 and TRBJ2-3; the D gene is possibly TRBD1 (6 bases). CDR3 length equals 17 residues. Per germline, CDR1 MNHEY and CDR2 SMNVEV (reference sequence). V was pared by 3 bases and J by 4 bases, with 20 bases between. The CDR3 DNA is TGTGCCAGCAGTTTGTCAACCGGGACAACAGGGTCAGATACGCAGTATTTT. It yields the protein CASSLSTGTTGSDTQYF.

In its sample, this clonotype was seen many times. The chain links TRBV5-1 to TRBJ2-1; the match to TRBD1 covers 8 bases. Trimming at V came to 0 bases and at J to 9 bases, leaving 5 bases not matched to a gene. CDR1 and CDR2 (germline): SGHRS, YFSETQ. The CDR3 covers 14 residues. As DNA, the CDR3 is TGCGCCAGCAGCTTGGTTCCAGGGGGCCTTGAGCAGTTCTTC. Translated: CASSLVPGGLEQFF.

The V gene is TRBV14, the J gene TRBJ2-5; the D gene is possibly TRBD2 (5 bases). Trimming removed 4 bases at V and 1 base at J, with 16 bases between. The CDR3 spans 16 residues. The germline V gene has CDR1 SGHDN and CDR2 FVKESK. The CDR3 DNA sequence: TGTGCCAGCAGCCCGAACGACTATGAGGCCCAAGAGACCCAGTACTTC. It translates to CASSPNDYEAQETQYF.

In its sample, this clonotype was seen many times. V is TRBV6-1 and J is TRBJ2-3; D might be TRBD2 (6 bases). From germline, CDR1 is MNHNS and CDR2 SASEGT. This CDR3 has 16 residues. The ends were cut back, 5 bases at V and 3 bases at J, with 18 bases in the middle. The CDR3 loop reads CASSHLGGGGTDTQYF. The DNA of the CDR3 is TGTGCCAGCAGTCATCTGGGGGGAGGAGGAACAGATACGCAGTATTTT.

This clonotype was detected ten times or more. The rearrangement links TRBV19 to TRBJ2-4; tentatively, D is TRBD1 (8 bases). Germline CDR1 LNHDA, CDR2 SQIVND (reference sequence). The length of the CDR3 is 13 residues. V was pared by 6 bases and J by 7 bases, with 13 bases between. Here the CDR3 reads CASRQGGRNIQYF. The CDR3 DNA follows: TGTGCCAGTAGACAGGGGGGGAGGAACATTCAGTACTTC. Variable domain in full (rest from reference TRBV19 and TRBJ2-4): DGGITQSPKYLFRKEGQNVTLSCEQNLNHDAMYWYRQDPGQGLRLIYYSQIVNDFQKGDIAEGYSVSREKKESFPLTVTSAQKNPTAFYLCASRQGGRNIQYFGAGTRLSVL.

The CDR3 nucleotides read TGTGCCAGCAGCGGGTGGTCGGTAGCGGAGTACAATGAGCAGTTCTTC. It specifies CASSGWSVAEYNEQFF. The chain uses TRBV3-1 and TRBJ2-1; tentatively, D is TRBD2 (6 bases). This CDR3 is built from 16 residues. Germline CDR1 is LGHDT and CDR2 is YNNKEL (reference sequence). Trimming removed 5 bases from V and 4 bases from J, with 18 bases in between.